Listed below are T cell receptor beta chains from one sample, sequenced in a study of beta chain features in type 1 diabetes. Data came from immunoSEQ multiplex PCR; TCRdb stores just in-frame clones and leaves some out. The table has roughly 400,000 clones, 9.6% seen once; the top ten hold approximately 0.55%. Source material: central memory CD4+ T cells from blood. Receptors originate from a man aged 25 to 40 with type 1 diabetes. Each CDR3 is given with its conserved first and last residue. The D gene is left open where the match is weak. Clone size is not always given. Where it is, it says once, few, many or a class for expanded clones.

TRBJ2-3,few,-,TRBV9,TGTGCCAGCAGCTTACAGGGCTCAGATACGCAGTATTTT,CASSLQGSDTQYF
TRBJ1-2,few,-,TRBV7-9,TGTGCCAGCAGCTTAGGCACCGGAGACTATGGCTACACCTTC,CASSLGTGDYGYTF
TRBJ2-1,few,-,TRBV7-9,TGTGCCAGCAGCTCTGGACCCACTCGGGGTACACTGGATGAGCAGTTCTTC,CASSSGPTRGTLDEQFF
TRBJ2-7,-,-,TRBV5-1,TGCGCCAGCAGCTTGATAGGGTACGAGCAGTACTTC,CASSLIGYEQYF
TRBJ2-7,few,-,TRBV28,TGTGCCAGCAGAGCTACAGGTACCCCTTCCTACGAGCAGTACTTC,CASRATGTPSYEQYF
TRBJ2-7,-,-,TRBV11-2,TGTGCCAGCAGCTTAGATCCGACGGGCTCCGAGCAGTACTTC,CASSLDPTGSEQYF
TRBJ2-1,-,TRBD2,TRBV7-2,TGTGCCAGCAGCTTAGATGCACTAGCGGGAAATGAGCAGTTCTTC,CASSLDALAGNEQFF
TRBJ1-5,-,-,TRBV4-3,TGCGCCAGCAGCCAAGGGTTGGGGGAGCCCCAGCATTTT,CASSQGLGEPQHF
TRBJ1-2,few,-,TRBV30,TGTGCCTGTGCGAGGAAGCAGGCTAGCTATGGCTACACCTTC,CACARKQASYGYTF
TRBJ2-6,few,TRBD1,TRBV29-1,TGCAGCGTCGGTGGGGGCCGGACAGGGGGATACTCTGGGGCCAACGTCCTGACTTTC,CSVGGGRTGGYSGANVLTF
TRBJ1-1,few,-,TRBV5-1,TGCGCCAGCAGCCCCCAGGGTTTCACTGAAGCTTTCTTT,CASSPQGFTEAFF
TRBJ2-7,-,-,TRBV7-2,TGTGCCAGCAGCCAAGATCTGATGAGCTCCTACGAGCAGTACTTC,CASSQDLMSSYEQYF
TRBJ2-2,-,-,TRBV6-5,TGTGCCACCACAGAGAACACCGGGGAGCTGTTTTTT,CATTENTGELFF
TRBJ2-2,many,-,TRBV5-5,TGTGCCAGCAACCCCGGGATTACGAACACCGGGGAGCTGTTTTTT,CASNPGITNTGELFF
TRBJ1-2,-,-,TRBV2,TGTGCCAGCAGCGCAGTCGGCATGGAAGGCTACACCTTC,CASSAVGMEGYTF
TRBJ2-1,-,TRBD2,TRBV29-1,TGCAGCGGTGCCGGGACTAGCGGGAGTTTGCCCTACAATGAGCAGTTCTTC,CSGAGTSGSLPYNEQFF
TRBJ2-2,-,-,TRBV12-5,TGTGCTAGTCGGGTGGGTGGCGGGGAGCTGTTTTTT,CASRVGGGELFF
TRBJ2-1,few,-,TRBV19,TGTGCCAGTACTTTACGCAGCTCCTACAATGAGCAGTTCTTC,CASTLRSSYNEQFF
TRBJ2-5,-,TRBD1,TRBV27,TGTGCCAGCAGTATGGGACAGGGAGGGCGGCAGACCCAGTACTTC,CASSMGQGGRQTQYF
TRBJ2-7,few,-,TRBV4-1,TGCGCCAGCAGCCAAGAAACGACAGGCTTTCGCTACGAGCAGTACTTC,CASSQETTGFRYEQYF
TRBJ1-5,few,-,TRBV7-2,TGTGCCAGCAGCGCGTTTCAGGGGAATCAGCCCCAGCATTTT,CASSAFQGNQPQHF
TRBJ1-5,few,TRBD1,TRBV30,TGTGCCTGGAGTGGGGGACAGGGACTTTTACAGCCCCAGCATTTT,CAWSGGQGLLQPQHF
TRBJ2-7,few,TRBD2,TRBV5-4,TGTGCCAGCAGCTTGGGAGGCGCGGGAGTTACCTACGAGCAGTACTTC,CASSLGGAGVTYEQYF
TRBJ2-4,many,-,TRBV28,TGTGCCAGCAGTTTTGGGACAGCCAAAAACATTCAGTACTTC,CASSFGTAKNIQYF
TRBJ2-3,-,-,TRBV30,TGTGCCTGGGTAGGTAGGAGCACAGATACGCAGTATTTT,CAWVGRSTDTQYF
TRBJ2-5,few,-,TRBV10-3,TGTGCCATCAGTGAGCTCCTAGCGACCGAGACCCAGTACTTC,CAISELLATETQYF
TRBJ1-1,many,-,TRBV20-1,TGCAGTGCTAGATTGCGATGGGCTTTCTTT,CSARLRWAFF
TRBJ1-2,-,TRBD1,TRBV27,TGTGCCAGCAGTTTAAGGGATCCGGGACAGGGGAACTATGGCTACACCTTC,CASSLRDPGQGNYGYTF
TRBJ2-7,-,-,TRBV18,TGTGCCAGCTCACCGGGTCAGTCCTACGAGCAGTACTTC,CASSPGQSYEQYF
TRBJ2-3,-,-,TRBV7-6,TGTGCCAGCAGCTTAGTAGGGCGCACAGATACGCAGTATTTT,CASSLVGRTDTQYF
TRBJ2-5,-,TRBD2,TRBV19,TGTGCCAGTAGTCCGCTTGTCGCGGGAGGAGGAGAGACCCAGTACTTC,CASSPLVAGGGETQYF
TRBJ1-5,few,-,TRBV5-1,TGCGCCAGCAGCTTGGAGACCGGGGGAAATCAGCCCCAGCATTTT,CASSLETGGNQPQHF
TRBJ2-7,-,-,TRBV6-5,TGTGCCAGCAGTCTTCTAAACTACGAGCAGTACTTC,CASSLLNYEQYF
TRBJ1-1,many,TRBD1,TRBV7-3,TGTGCCAGCAGCCAACAGGGGGACACTGAAGCTTTCTTT,CASSQQGDTEAFF
TRBJ2-5,-,TRBD1,TRBV7-2,TGTGCCAGCAGCTTCGGGACAGGGGAGCGAGAGACCCAGTACTTC,CASSFGTGERETQYF
TRBJ1-2,-,-,TRBV11-2,TGTGCCAGCAGCTTAGGCGAGAACTATGGCTACACCTTC,CASSLGENYGYTF
TRBJ2-3,-,TRBD1,TRBV5-1,TGCGCCAGCAGTTACGCGACAGGGGTACGCACAGATACGCAGTATTTT,CASSYATGVRTDTQYF
TRBJ2-7,many,-,TRBV19,TGTGCCAGTAGTACAACGCTTGGGACATCCTCCTACGAGCAGTACTTC,CASSTTLGTSSYEQYF
TRBJ2-7,few,-,TRBV7-2,TGTGCCAGCAGCAATAGCGAGACCTACGAGCAGTACTTC,CASSNSETYEQYF
TRBJ1-3,few,-,TRBV6-1,TGTGCCAGCAGTGAAAATCCAGCTCTCTCTGGAAACACCATATATTTT,CASSENPALSGNTIYF
TRBJ1-2,-,TRBD1,TRBV18,TGTGCCAGCTCACTAGGGACAGGGGCCAGCTATGGCTACACCTTC,CASSLGTGASYGYTF
TRBJ1-4,few,TRBD1,TRBV6-6,TGTGCCAGCGCTCCAGGGGGTGCAACTAATGAAAAACTGTTTTTT,CASAPGGATNEKLFF
TRBJ2-3,few,-,TRBV7-2,TGTGCCAGCAGCTTAGGCCCTCTTCCAGATACGCAGTATTTT,CASSLGPLPDTQYF
TRBJ2-5,few,-,TRBV7-2,TGTGCCAGCAGCTTCGACAGTGTGGGGACCCAGTACTTC,CASSFDSVGTQYF
TRBJ2-2,many,TRBD2,TRBV19,TGTGCCAGTAGCCCCTCCGGGAGGGCCAGCGGGGAGCTGTTTTTT,CASSPSGRASGELFF
TRBJ1-1,-,-,TRBV27,TGTGCCAGTCCGATCGATGGAGGACGCACTGAAGCTTTCTTT,CASPIDGGRTEAFF
TRBJ2-7,many,-,TRBV18,TGTGCCAGCTCACCACCTTCACAGCCCTACGAGCAGTACTTC,CASSPPSQPYEQYF
TRBJ2-1,-,-,TRBV19,TGTGCCAGTTCGCGGGCCGGGCAAAGAACGAATGAGCAGTTCTTC,CASSRAGQRTNEQFF
TRBJ2-5,-,TRBD1,TRBV5-1,TGCGCCAGCAGCTCGGACAGGGGAGGAAAGACCCAGTACTTC,CASSSDRGGKTQYF
TRBJ1-4,few,-,TRBV28,TGTGCCAGCAGTTTTGATAGGGTCACTAATGAAAAACTGTTTTTT,CASSFDRVTNEKLFF
TRBJ2-7,few,TRBD1,TRBV28,TGTGCCAGCAGTTATCCGGGACAGTCCTACGAGCAGTACTTC,CASSYPGQSYEQYF
TRBJ2-2,many,-,TRBV6-5,TGTGCCAGCAGTTACAGGACAAACACCGGGGAGCTGTTTTTT,CASSYRTNTGELFF
TRBJ1-2,few,TRBD1,TRBV6-5,TGTGCCAGCAGTTCGGACAGGTCCTATGGCTACACCTTC,CASSSDRSYGYTF
TRBJ1-1,-,TRBD1,TRBV9,TGTGCCAGCAGCCTAGGACAGGGTGGCACTGAAGCTTTCTTT,CASSLGQGGTEAFF